Presented here are 12 T cell receptor beta chains from one specimen sequenced in a study of graft-versus-host responses after intestinal transplantation. Produced via immunoSEQ multiplex PCR; TCRdb's table is partial and in-frame only. This table has approximately 80,000 clones, roughly 89% appearing once. Their target antigens are unknown. The material sequenced was unstimulated CD4+ T cells sorted from spleen or lymph node cells, taken before intestinal transplant. The receptor set was obtained from a human donor who received an intestinal transplant.

The V and J genes are TRBV28 and TRBJ1-1; 8 nucleotides line up with TRBD1. V lost 6 bases and J lost 4; bases outside the gene matches: 10. This CDR3 is built from 15 residues. Germline values: CDR1 MDHEN, CDR2 SYDVKM. The CDR3 sequence: CASSMDRVVATEAFF. The CDR3 nucleotides read TGTGCCAGCAGCATGGACAGGGTTGTGGCCACTGAAGCTTTCTTT.

The chain recombines TRBV5-1 with TRBJ2-3; 10 positions agree with TRBD1. The junction had 17 bases not matched to a gene; V was cut back by 4 bases and J by 6 bases. Germline CDR1 and CDR2: SGHRS and YFSETQ. The CDR3 covers 18 residues. CDR3 protein: CASSRGTGVVGHTDTQYF. The CDR3 nucleotides are TGCGCCAGCAGCAGGGGGACAGGGGTGGTTGGACACACCGATACGCAGTATTTT.

The rearrangement joins TRBV2 to TRBJ2-1, with a weak D call TRBD1 (5 bases). The ends were cut back, 6 bases at V and 9 bases at J, with 18 bases in the middle. The germline CDR1 and CDR2 sequences are SNHLY and FYNNEI. CDR3 size: 14 residues. This chain's CDR3 is CASRNVGAPGEQFF. DNA for the CDR3: TGTGCCAGCAGAAATGTTGGGGCCCCAGGTGAGCAGTTCTTC.

The chain has TRBV2 and TRBJ2-7; no reliable D call. Trimming stripped 7 bases from V and 0 bases from J, with 16 bases between. This CDR3 has 15 residues. Germline V gene lookup returns CDR1 SNHLY and CDR2 FYNNEI. The CDR3: CASKMEPQSSYEQYF. The CDR3 DNA reads TGTGCCAGCAAAATGGAACCACAGAGCTCCTACGAGCAGTACTTC.

This CDR3 reads CASSQWGGPTDTQYF. CDR3 coding DNA: TGTGCCAGCAGCCAGTGGGGGGGGCCCACAGATACGCAGTATTTT. V gene TRBV7-3 combines with J gene TRBJ2-3; D perhaps matches TRBD2 (7 bases). The CDR3 has 15 residues. Germline assignment: CDR1 SGHTA and CDR2 FQGTGA. With 5 bases removed from V and 2 bases from J, the gap between germline ends came to 14 bases.

For the CDR3, the DNA is TGTGCCAGCAGTGAGGAGTACTCCTACAATGAGCAGTTCTTC. It encodes CASSEEYSYNEQFF. This chain links TRBV6-1 with TRBJ2-1; no clear D gene. The CDR3 covers 14 residues. The V and J ends lost 3 bases and 0 bases respectively, with 6 bases between them. Germline CDR1 reads MNHNS; CDR2 reads SASEGT.

This clone was counted between two and nine times. The chain joins TRBV7-6 to TRBJ1-3; TRBD1 matches 7 bases. CDR1 is SGHVS, CDR2 FNYEAQ, per germline. The CDR3 has 15 amino acids. V gave up 3 bases and J gave up 3 bases; unmatched junction bases: 5. DNA for the CDR3: TGTGCCAGCAGCTTTATGGGACAGAGTGGAAACACCATATATTTT. This gives the protein CASSFMGQSGNTIYF.

The chain joins TRBV9 to TRBJ2-5; no clear D gene. The CDR3 contains 14 residues. Germline V gives CDR1 SGDLS, CDR2 YYNGEE. Trimming took 3 bases from V and 0 from J, leaving 9 bases between them. As DNA, the CDR3 is TGTGCCAGCAGCGGAACACAGTACCAAGAGACCCAGTACTTC. It translates to CASSGTQYQETQYF.

The chain recombines TRBV6-1 with TRBJ2-7; 11 nucleotides align to TRBD2. Losses at the gene ends were 4 bases for V and 2 bases for J; bases not matched to a gene: 4. The CDR3 runs to 15 residues. Looked up from germline, CDR1 is MNHNS and CDR2 is SASEGT. CDR3: CASSVSSGGPYEQYF. In DNA form, the CDR3 reads TGTGCCAGCAGTGTGTCTAGCGGGGGGCCCTACGAGCAGTACTTC.

V and J are TRBV5-4 and TRBJ2-1, with 12 positions matching TRBD2. The CDR3 is 15 residues long. V dropped 4 bases and J dropped 8; count of bases not matched to a gene: 7. CDR1 and CDR2 (germline): SGHNT, YYREEE (reference sequence). The CDR3 DNA follows: TGTGCCAGCAGCACCCGGACTAGCGGGGACCATGAGCAGTTCTTC. Its translation: CASSTRTSGDHEQFF.

The chain recombines TRBV10-1 with TRBJ2-1, with 10 bases fitting TRBD1. V lost 4 bases to trimming and J lost 2 bases; unmatched junction nucleotides: 2. The CDR3 has 15 amino acids. Germline V gene sequence: CDR1 WNHNN, CDR2 SYGVQD (reference sequence). CDR3 sequence reads: CASSVTGGPYNEQFF. CDR3 bases: TGCGCCAGCAGTGTGACAGGGGGCCCCTACAATGAGCAGTTCTTC.

The V and J genes are TRBV18 and TRBJ1-1; 10 bases map to TRBD1. Looked up from germline, CDR1 is KGHSH and CDR2 is LQKENI. There are 16 residues in the CDR3. V trimming: 4 bases; J trimming: 0 bases; junction bases outside the gene matches: 5. Here the CDR3 reads CASSQRQGAVNTEAFF. CDR3 sequence (DNA): TGTGCCAGCTCACAACGACAGGGGGCTGTGAACACTGAAGCTTTCTTT.